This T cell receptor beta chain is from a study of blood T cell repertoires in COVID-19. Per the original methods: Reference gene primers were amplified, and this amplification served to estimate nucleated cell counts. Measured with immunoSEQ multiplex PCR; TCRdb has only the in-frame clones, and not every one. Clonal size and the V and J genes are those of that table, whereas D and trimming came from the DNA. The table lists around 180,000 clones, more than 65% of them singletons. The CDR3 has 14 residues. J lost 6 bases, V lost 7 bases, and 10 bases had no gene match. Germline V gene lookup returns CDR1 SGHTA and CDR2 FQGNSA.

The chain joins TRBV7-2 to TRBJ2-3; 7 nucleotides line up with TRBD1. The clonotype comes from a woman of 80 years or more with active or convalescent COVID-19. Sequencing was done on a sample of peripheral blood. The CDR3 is CASTFNRGGDTQYF. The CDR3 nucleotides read TGTGCCAGCACCTTTAACAGGGGCGGGGATACGCAGTATTTT.